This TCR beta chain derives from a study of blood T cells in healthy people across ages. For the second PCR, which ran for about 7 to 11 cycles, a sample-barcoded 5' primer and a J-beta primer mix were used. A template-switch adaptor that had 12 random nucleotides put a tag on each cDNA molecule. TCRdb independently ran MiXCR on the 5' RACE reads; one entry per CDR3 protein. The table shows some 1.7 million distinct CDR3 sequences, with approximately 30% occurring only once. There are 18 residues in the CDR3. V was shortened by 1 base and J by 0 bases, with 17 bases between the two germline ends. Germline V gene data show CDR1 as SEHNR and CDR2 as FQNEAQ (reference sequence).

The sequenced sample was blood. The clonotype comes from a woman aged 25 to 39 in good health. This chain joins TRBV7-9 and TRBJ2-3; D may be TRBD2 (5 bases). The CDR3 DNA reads TGTGCCAGCAGCTTAGTGGGCTTCTCGCGGGCGAGCACAGATACGCAGTATTTT. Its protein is CASSLVGFSRASTDTQYF.